The 3 T cell receptor beta chains below were found in one sample sequenced in a study of blood T cell repertoires in COVID-19. TCRdb's copy holds only in-frame clones and misses some; the assay was immunoSEQ multiplex PCR. This table has some 200,000 clones, 70% to 90% appearing once. Material: peripheral blood. These receptors all come from a woman aged 35 to 49 with acute or convalescent COVID-19.

Notes on this clone: Different DNA sequences within this sample yield the same CDR3. The J gene is TRBJ1-3, the V gene TRBV7-9; possibly TRBD1 for D (6 bases). Trimming pared 2 bases from V and 4 bases from J, leaving 9 bases between. CDR3 size: 14 residues. CDR1 and CDR2 (germline): SEHNR, FQNEAQ (reference sequence). The chain's CDR3 is CASSLSGAGNTIYF. DNA for the CDR3: TGTGCCAGCAGCTTATCAGGGGCAGGAAACACCATATATTTT.

The V gene is TRBV30, the J gene TRBJ1-5; perhaps TRBD1 as D (6 bases). From germline, CDR1 is GTSNPN and CDR2 SVGIG (reference sequence). The CDR3 has 14 residues. Trimming pared 0 bases from V and 6 bases from J, leaving 12 bases between. The CDR3 protein is CAWSVQQGSQPQHF. DNA of the CDR3: TGTGCCTGGAGTGTACAACAGGGAAGTCAGCCCCAGCATTTT.

The count of this clone is one. V and J are TRBV2 and TRBJ1-4; TRBD1 agrees at 8 bases. The CDR3 contains 15 residues. V lost 3 bases and J lost 5; bases outside the gene matches: 5. Per the germline V gene, CDR1 is SNHLY and CDR2 is FYNNEI. The CDR3 loop is CASSDRGLSNEKLFF. The CDR3 DNA follows: TGTGCCAGCAGTGACAGGGGGCTCTCAAATGAAAAACTGTTTTTT.